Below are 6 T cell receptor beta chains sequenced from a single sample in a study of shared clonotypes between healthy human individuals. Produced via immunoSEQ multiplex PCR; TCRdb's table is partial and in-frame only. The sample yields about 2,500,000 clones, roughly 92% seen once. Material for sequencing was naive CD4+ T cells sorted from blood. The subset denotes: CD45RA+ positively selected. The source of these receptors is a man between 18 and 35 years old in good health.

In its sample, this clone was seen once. This CDR3 reads CASSQEVFGAGLGTEAFF. The DNA of the CDR3 is TGCGCCAGCAGCCAAGAAGTGTTCGGGGCAGGGTTGGGCACTGAAGCTTTCTTT. V is TRBV4-3 and J is TRBJ1-1, with a possible D match to TRBD1 (5 bases). This CDR3 region has 18 residues. The V and J ends lost 0 bases and 4 bases respectively, with 21 bases between them. CDR1 is LGHNA and CDR2 is YSLEER in the germline V gene.

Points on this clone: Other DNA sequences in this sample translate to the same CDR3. The CDR3 protein is CAWGQGGTEAFF. CDR3 bases: TGTGCCTGGGGCCAAGGAGGGACTGAAGCTTTCTTT. The rearrangement links TRBV30 to TRBJ1-1; D is uncertain. This CDR3 region has 12 residues. The germline gives CDR1 GTSNPN, CDR2 SVGIG (reference sequence). V was shortened by 5 bases and J by 5 bases, with 12 bases between the two germline ends.

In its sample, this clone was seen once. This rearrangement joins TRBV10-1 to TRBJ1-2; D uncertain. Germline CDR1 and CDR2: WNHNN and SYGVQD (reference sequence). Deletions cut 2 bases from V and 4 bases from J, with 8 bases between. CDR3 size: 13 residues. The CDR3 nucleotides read TGCGCCAGCAGTGAGAAAGGGAGCTATGGCTACACCTTC. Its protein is CASSEKGSYGYTF.

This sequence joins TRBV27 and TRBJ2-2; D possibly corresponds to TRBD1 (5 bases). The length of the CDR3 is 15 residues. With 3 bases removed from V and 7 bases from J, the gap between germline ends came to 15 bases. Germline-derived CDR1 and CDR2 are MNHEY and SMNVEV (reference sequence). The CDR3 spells CASSFGGARFGELFF. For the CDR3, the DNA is TGTGCCAGCAGTTTTGGTGGGGCGCGCTTCGGGGAGCTGTTTTTT.

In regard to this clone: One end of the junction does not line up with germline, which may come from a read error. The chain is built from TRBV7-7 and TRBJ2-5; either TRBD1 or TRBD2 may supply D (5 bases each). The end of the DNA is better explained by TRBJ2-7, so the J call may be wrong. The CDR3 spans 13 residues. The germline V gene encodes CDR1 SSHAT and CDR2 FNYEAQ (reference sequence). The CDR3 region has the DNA TGTGCTAGCAGCTTAACTAGGGGCTACGAGCAGTACTTC. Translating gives CASSLTRGYEQYF.

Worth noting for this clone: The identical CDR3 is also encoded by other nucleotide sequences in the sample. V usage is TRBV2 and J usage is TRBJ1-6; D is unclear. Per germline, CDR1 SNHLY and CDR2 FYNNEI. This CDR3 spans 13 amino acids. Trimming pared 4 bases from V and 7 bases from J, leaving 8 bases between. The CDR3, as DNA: TGTGCCAGCAGTGTAACGGTAAATTCACCCCTCCACTTT. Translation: CASSVTVNSPLHF.